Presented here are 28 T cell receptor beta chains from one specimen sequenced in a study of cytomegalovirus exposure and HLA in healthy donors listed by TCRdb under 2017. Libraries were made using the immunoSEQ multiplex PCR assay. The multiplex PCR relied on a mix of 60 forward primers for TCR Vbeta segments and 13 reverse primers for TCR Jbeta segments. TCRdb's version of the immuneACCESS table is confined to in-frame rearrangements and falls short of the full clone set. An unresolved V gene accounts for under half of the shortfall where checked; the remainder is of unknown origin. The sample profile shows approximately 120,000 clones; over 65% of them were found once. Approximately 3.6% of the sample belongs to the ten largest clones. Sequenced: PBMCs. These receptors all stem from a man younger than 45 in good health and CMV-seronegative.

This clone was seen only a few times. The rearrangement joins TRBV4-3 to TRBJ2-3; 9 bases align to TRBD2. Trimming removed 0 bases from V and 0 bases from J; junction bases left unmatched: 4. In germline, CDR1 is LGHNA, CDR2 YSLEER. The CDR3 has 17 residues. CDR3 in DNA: TGCGCCAGCAGCCAAGAACGTAGCGGGGGTAGCACAGATACGCAGTATTTT. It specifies CASSQERSGGSTDTQYF.

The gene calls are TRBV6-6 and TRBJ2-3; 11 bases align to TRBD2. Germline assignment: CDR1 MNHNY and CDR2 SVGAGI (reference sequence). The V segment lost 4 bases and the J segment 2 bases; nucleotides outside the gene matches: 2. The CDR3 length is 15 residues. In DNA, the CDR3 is TGTGCCAGCAGTTGGACTAGCGGGTCCACAGATACGCAGTATTTT. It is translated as CASSWTSGSTDTQYF.

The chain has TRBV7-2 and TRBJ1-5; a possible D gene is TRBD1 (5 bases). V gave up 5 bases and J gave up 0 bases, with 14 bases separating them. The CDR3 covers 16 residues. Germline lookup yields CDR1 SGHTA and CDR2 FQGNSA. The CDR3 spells CASSPNMGGSNQPQHF. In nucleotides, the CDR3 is TGTGCCAGCAGCCCCAATATGGGGGGTAGCAATCAGCCCCAGCATTTT.

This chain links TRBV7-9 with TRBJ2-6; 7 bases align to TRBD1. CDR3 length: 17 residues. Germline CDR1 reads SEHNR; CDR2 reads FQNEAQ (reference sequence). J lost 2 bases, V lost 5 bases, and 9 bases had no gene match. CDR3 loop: CASSLRTGSPGANVLTF. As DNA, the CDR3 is TGTGCCAGCAGCCTCCGGACAGGTAGCCCTGGGGCCAACGTCCTGACTTTC.

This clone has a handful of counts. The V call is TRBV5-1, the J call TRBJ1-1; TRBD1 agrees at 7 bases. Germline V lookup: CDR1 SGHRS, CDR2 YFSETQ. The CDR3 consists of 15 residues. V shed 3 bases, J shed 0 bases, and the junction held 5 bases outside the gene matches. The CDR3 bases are TGCGCCAGCAGCTCACAGGGGCCGATGAACACTGAAGCTTTCTTT. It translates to CASSSQGPMNTEAFF.

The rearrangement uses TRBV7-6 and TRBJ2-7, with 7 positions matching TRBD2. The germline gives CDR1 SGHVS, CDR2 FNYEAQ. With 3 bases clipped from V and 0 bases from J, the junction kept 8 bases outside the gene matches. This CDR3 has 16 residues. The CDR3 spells CASSFFAGESSYEQYF. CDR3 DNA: TGTGCCAGCAGCTTCTTCGCGGGGGAAAGCTCCTACGAGCAGTACTTC.

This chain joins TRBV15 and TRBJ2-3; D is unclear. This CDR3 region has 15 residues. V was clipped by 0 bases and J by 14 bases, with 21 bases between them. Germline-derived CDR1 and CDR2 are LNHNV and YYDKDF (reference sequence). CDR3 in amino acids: CATSRDAMTGSRRYF. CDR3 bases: TGTGCCACCAGCAGAGATGCCATGACCGGGTCCCGTCGGTATTTT.

CDR3 sequence reads: CASSRFGGDYGYTF. CDR3 bases: TGTGCCAGCAGCCGGTTCGGAGGAGACTATGGCTACACCTTC. The V call is TRBV28, the J call TRBJ1-2, with unresolved D. The CDR3 is 14 residues long. Trimming removed 6 bases at V and 3 bases at J, with 14 bases between. CDR1 and CDR2 from the germline V gene are MDHEN and SYDVKM.

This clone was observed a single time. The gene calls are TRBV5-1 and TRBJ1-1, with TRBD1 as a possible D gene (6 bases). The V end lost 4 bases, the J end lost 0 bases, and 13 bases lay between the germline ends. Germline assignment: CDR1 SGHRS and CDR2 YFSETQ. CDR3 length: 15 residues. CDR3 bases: TGCGCCAGCAGCGTTCAGGGGACGATGAACACTGAAGCTTTCTTT. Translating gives CASSVQGTMNTEAFF.

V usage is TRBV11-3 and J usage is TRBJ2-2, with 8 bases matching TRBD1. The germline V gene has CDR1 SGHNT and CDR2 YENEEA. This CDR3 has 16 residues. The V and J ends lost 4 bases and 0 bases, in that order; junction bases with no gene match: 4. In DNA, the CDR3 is TGTGCCAGCAGCTCCAGGACAGGGACGAACACCGGGGAGCTGTTTTTT. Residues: CASSSRTGTNTGELFF.

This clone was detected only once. The CDR3 loop is CASSQSPGQFYGYTF. CDR3 in DNA: TGCGCCAGCAGCCAATCTCCGGGACAGTTTTATGGCTACACCTTC. This sequence joins TRBV4-1 and TRBJ1-2; 7 nucleotides align to TRBD1. This CDR3 has 15 amino acids. V shed 2 bases and J 5 bases; nucleotides not matched to a gene: 8. Germline V gives CDR1 MGHRA, CDR2 YSYEKL.

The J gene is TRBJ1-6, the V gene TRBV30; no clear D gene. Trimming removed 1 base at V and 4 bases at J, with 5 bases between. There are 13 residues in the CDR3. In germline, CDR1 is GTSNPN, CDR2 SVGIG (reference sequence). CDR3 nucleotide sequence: TGTGCCTGGAGTGACTGGTATAATTCACCCCTCCACTTT. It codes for CAWSDWYNSPLHF.

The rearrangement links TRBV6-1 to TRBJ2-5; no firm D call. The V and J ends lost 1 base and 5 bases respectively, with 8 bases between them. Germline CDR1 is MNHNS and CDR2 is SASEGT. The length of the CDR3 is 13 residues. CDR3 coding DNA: TGTGCCAGCAGTGAAGTTAGCCCGGAGACCCAGTACTTC. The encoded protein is CASSEVSPETQYF.

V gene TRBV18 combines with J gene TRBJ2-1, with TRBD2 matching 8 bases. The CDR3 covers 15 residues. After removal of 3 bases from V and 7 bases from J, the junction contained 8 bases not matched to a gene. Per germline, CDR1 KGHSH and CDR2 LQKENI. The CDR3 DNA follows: TGTGCCAGCTCACCGACGGCTAGCGGGTCAAATGAGCAGTTCTTC. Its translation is CASSPTASGSNEQFF. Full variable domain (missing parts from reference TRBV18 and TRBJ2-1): NAGVMQNPRHLVRRRGQEARLRCSPMKGHSHVYWYRQLPEEGLKFMVYLQKENIIDESGMPKERFSAEFPKEGPSILRIQQVVRGDSAAYFCASSPTASGSNEQFFGPGTRLTVL.

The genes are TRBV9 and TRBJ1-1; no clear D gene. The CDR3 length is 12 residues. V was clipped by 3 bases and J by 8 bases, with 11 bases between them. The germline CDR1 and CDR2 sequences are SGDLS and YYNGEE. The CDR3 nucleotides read TGTGCCAGCAGCGCGGGAAGGACGGAAGCTTTCTTT. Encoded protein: CASSAGRTEAFF.

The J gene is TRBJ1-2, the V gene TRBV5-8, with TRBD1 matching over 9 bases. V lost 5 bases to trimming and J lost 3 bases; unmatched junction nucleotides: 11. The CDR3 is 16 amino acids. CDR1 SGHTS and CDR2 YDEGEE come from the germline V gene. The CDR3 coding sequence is TGTGCCAGCAGTCACACACAGGGGGCGCGGGACTATGGCTACACCTTC. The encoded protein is CASSHTQGARDYGYTF.

CDR3 coding DNA: TGTGCCAGCAGCGTAGATGATTTGGAGCAGGGTACAGATACGCAGTATTTT. It translates to CASSVDDLEQGTDTQYF. V and J are TRBV9 and TRBJ2-3, with D perhaps TRBD1 (5 bases). V lost 0 bases and J lost 3, with 17 bases in between. Germline V gene lookup returns CDR1 SGDLS and CDR2 YYNGEE. CDR3 size: 17 residues. The full variable domain, with the rest looked up from reference TRBV9 and TRBJ2-3, is DSGVTQTPKHLITATGQRVTLRCSPRSGDLSVYWYQQSLDQGLQFLIQYYNGEERAKGNILERFSAQQFPDLHSELNLSSLELGDSALYFCASSVDDLEQGTDTQYFGPGTRLTVL.

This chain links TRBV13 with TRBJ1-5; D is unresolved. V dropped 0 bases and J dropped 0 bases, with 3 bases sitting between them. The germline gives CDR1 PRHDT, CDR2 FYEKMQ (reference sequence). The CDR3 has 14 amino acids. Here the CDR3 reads CASSLGHSNQPQHF. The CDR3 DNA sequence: TGTGCCAGCAGCTTAGGTCATAGCAATCAGCCCCAGCATTTT. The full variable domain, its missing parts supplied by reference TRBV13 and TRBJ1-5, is AAGVIQSPRHLIKEKRETATLKCYPIPRHDTVYWYQQGPGQDPQFLISFYEKMQSDKGSIPDRFSAQQFSDYHSELNMSSLELGDSALYFCASSLGHSNQPQHFGDGTRLSIL.

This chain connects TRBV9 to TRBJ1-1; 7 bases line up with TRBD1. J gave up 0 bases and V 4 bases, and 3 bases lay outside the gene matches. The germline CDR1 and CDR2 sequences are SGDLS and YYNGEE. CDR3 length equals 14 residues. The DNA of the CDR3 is TGTGCCAGCAGCTTGGGACAGATGAACACTGAAGCTTTCTTT. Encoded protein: CASSLGQMNTEAFF.

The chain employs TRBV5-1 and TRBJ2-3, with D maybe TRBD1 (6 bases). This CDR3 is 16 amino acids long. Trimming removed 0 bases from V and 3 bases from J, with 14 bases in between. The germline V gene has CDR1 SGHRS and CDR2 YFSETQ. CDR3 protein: CASSLALARGTDTQYF. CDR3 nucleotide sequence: TGCGCCAGCAGCTTGGCGTTGGCCAGGGGTACAGATACGCAGTATTTT. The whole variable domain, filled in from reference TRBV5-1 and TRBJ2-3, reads KAGVTQTPRYLIKTRGQQVTLSCSPISGHRSVSWYQQTPGQGLQFLFEYFSETQRNKGNFPGRFSGRQFSNSRSEMNVSTLELGDSALYLCASSLALARGTDTQYFGPGTRLTVL.

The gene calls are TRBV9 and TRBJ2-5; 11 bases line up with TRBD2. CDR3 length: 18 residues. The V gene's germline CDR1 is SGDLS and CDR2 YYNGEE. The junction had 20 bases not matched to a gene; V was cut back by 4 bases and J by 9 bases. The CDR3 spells CASSSPGGGLAAPGAQYF. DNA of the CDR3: TGTGCCAGCAGCTCCCCAGGAGGGGGACTAGCGGCCCCCGGGGCCCAGTACTTC. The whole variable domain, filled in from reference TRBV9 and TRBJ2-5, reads DSGVTQTPKHLITATGQRVTLRCSPRSGDLSVYWYQQSLDQGLQFLIQYYNGEERAKGNILERFSAQQFPDLHSELNLSSLELGDSALYFCASSSPGGGLAAPGAQYFGPGTRLLVL.

The DNA for the CDR3 is TGTGCCAGCAGTGAACCGGGAGGTGCAACCTACGAGCAGTACTTC. The encoded protein is CASSEPGGATYEQYF. The gene calls are TRBV6-1 and TRBJ2-7, with TRBD2 identical over 7 bases. After removal of 2 bases from V and 2 bases from J, the junction contained 6 bases not matched to a gene. CDR3 length: 15 residues. Germline assignment: CDR1 MNHNS and CDR2 SASEGT.

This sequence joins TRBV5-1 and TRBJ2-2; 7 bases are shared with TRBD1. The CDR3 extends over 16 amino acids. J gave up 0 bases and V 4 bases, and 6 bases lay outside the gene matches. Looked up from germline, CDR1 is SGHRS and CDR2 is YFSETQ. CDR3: CASSPDRASNTGELFF. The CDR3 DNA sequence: TGCGCCAGCAGCCCAGACAGGGCCTCGAACACCGGGGAGCTGTTTTTT.

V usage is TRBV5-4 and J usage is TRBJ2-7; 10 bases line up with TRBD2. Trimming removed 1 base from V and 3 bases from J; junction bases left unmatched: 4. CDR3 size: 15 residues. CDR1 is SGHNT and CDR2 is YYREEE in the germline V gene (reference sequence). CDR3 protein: CASSLPGTSDYEQYF. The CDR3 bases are TGTGCCAGCAGCTTGCCCGGGACTAGCGACTACGAGCAGTACTTC.

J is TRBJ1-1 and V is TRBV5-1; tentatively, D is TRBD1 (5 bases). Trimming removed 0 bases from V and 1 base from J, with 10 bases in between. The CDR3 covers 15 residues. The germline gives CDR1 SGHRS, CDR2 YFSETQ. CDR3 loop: CASSLDAQGNTEAFF. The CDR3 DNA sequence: TGCGCCAGCAGCTTGGATGCCCAGGGGAACACTGAAGCTTTCTTT.

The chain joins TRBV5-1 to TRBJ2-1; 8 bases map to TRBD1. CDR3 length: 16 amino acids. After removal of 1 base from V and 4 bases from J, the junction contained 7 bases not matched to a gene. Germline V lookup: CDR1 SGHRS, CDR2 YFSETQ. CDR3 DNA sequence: TGCGCCAGCAGCTTGAGGGGGCAGGGGGCTTACAATGAGCAGTTCTTC. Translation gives CASSLRGQGAYNEQFF.

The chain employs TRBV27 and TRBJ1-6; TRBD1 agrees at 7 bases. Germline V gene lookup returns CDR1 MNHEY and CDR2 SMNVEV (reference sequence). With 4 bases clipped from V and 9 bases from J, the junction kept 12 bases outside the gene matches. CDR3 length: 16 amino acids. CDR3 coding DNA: TGTGCCAGCAGTTGGACAGGCATTCAGGCTAGTTCACCCCTCCACTTT. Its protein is CASSWTGIQASSPLHF.

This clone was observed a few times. CDR3 DNA sequence: TGTGCCAGCAGTCAAACTCCGGGAGCCGGGGGGACCCAGTACTTC. Translated: CASSQTPGAGGTQYF. The chain is built from TRBV28 and TRBJ2-5, with D possibly matching TRBD2 (6 bases). There are 15 residues in the CDR3. V dropped 5 bases and J dropped 7 bases, with 20 bases sitting between them. Germline CDR1 and CDR2: MDHEN and SYDVKM.